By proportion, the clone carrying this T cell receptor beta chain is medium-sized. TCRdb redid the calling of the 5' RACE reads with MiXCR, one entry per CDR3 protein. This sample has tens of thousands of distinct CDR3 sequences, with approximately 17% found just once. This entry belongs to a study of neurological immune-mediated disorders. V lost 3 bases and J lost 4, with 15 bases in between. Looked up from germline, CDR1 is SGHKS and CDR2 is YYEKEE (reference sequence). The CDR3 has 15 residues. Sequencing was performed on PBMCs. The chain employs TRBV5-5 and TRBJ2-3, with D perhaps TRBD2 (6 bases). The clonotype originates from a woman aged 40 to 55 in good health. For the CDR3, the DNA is TGTGCCAGCAGCTCCAGACTAGACGTTGCAGATACGCAGTATTTT. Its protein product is CASSSRLDVADTQYF.